The present T cell receptor beta chain was sequenced within a study of early T cells in non-severe SARS-CoV-2 infection. TCRdb reanalysed the 5' RACE reads using MiXCR and keeps one entry per CDR3 protein. Among more than 85,000 distinct CDR3 sequences listed, roughly 15% were seen once. The source is an adult who was a healthcare worker with PCR-confirmed SARS-CoV-2 infection or an uninfected control (not recorded which). The sequencing here drew on whole blood, taken at baseline.

The CDR3 DNA sequence: TGTGCCAGCAGTCCTCGGCCACTTTGGGGGCCCCACGAGCAGTACTTC. Translation gives CASSPRPLWGPHEQYF. The V call is TRBV6-2 or TRBV6-3, the J call TRBJ2-7; D is possibly TRBD1 (6 bases). CDR1 is MNHEY and CDR2 is SVGEGT in the germline V gene. The CDR3 contains 16 residues. V was shortened by 5 bases and J by 5 bases, with 22 bases between the two germline ends.